Below are 22 T cell receptor beta chains sequenced from a single sample in a study of T cell changes during pregnancy in multiple sclerosis (dated by TCRdb to the late 2010s). The receptor library was made with the immunoSEQ multiplex PCR assay. The source is immuneACCESS, and TCRdb retained only in-frame sequences with V and J called. Part of the clones is not carried over; for the studies checked, unresolved V genes explain less than half of this, and the remainder is unexplained. The sample data list more than 70,000 clones, and approximately 90% of these were observed just once. Approximately 0.9% of the sample is held by the ten biggest clonotypes. Sequencing was performed on peripheral blood, taken before pregnancy. The receptor source for this set is a female donor with multiple sclerosis, enrolled in a pregnancy study.

This chain joins TRBV7-5 and TRBJ2-7; the DNA was not used to check the table's D call, TRBD1. TRBV7-5 is designated a pseudogene. The CDR3 contains 14 residues. The CDR3 spells CGRTGGQGFYEQYF. The CDR3 DNA follows: TGTGGCCGAACCGGAGGACAGGGGTTCTACGAGCAGTACTTC.

The chain couples TRBV4-1 to TRBJ2-7; 7 positions agree with TRBD2. With V trimmed by 1 base and J by 4 bases, 4 bases remained unmatched. The CDR3 is made up of 14 amino acids. Germline values: CDR1 MGHRA, CDR2 YSYEKL. The CDR3 protein is CASSQVGRVYEQYF. DNA of the CDR3: TGCGCCAGCAGCCAAGTTGGGAGGGTTTACGAGCAGTACTTC.

The chain combines TRBV4-1 with TRBJ2-1; D gene unclear. V was cut by 0 bases and J by 4 bases, with 10 bases left in between. CDR3 length: 15 residues. Germline CDR1 MGHRA, CDR2 YSYEKL. The CDR3 loop reads CASSQDREPYNEQFF. In DNA form, the CDR3 reads TGCGCCAGCAGCCAAGATAGAGAACCATACAATGAGCAGTTCTTC.

J is TRBJ1-5 and V is TRBV19; perhaps TRBD1 as D (6 bases). The V end lost 4 bases, the J end lost 5 bases, and 15 bases lay between the germline ends. The CDR3 is made up of 15 amino acids. CDR1 is LNHDA and CDR2 is SQIVND in the germline V gene (reference sequence). The CDR3 nucleotides read TGTGCCAGTAGTAGCCCCGGGGGGCCATATCAGCCCCAGCATTTT. Protein product: CASSSPGGPYQPQHF.

This clone was recorded once. The chain carries TRBV21-1 and TRBJ2-7; the table calls TRBD1, which could not be checked here. TRBV21-1 is given as a pseudogene. The CDR3 extends over 15 amino acids. The CDR3 here is CASSKGGDRRYEQYF. The CDR3 region has the DNA TGTGCCAGCAGCAAAGGGGGGGACAGGAGATACGAGCAGTACTTC.

This rearrangement joins TRBV27 to TRBJ2-7; TRBD2 aligns across 7 bases. The CDR3 runs to 14 residues. The germline V gene has CDR1 MNHEY and CDR2 SMNVEV (reference sequence). V gave up 6 bases and J gave up 2 bases; unmatched junction bases: 7. The CDR3 nucleotides are TGTGCCAGCAGACCCTCCGGGGGGACCTACGAGCAGTACTTC. Translating it yields CASRPSGGTYEQYF.

This chain uses TRBV5-1 with TRBJ1-1; D remains ambiguous. This CDR3 is built from 14 residues. Germline CDR1 SGHRS, CDR2 YFSETQ. The V gene lost 4 bases and the J gene lost 4 bases, with 14 bases spanning the gap. CDR3 protein: CASSPPGRPTEAFF. CDR3 DNA: TGCGCCAGCAGCCCTCCCGGGAGGCCCACTGAAGCTTTCTTT.

The V and J genes are TRBV5-6 and TRBJ1-1; 8 nucleotides align to TRBD1. This CDR3 is built from 13 residues. Germline lookup yields CDR1 SGHDT and CDR2 YYEEEE. V lost 5 bases to trimming and J lost 4 bases; unmatched junction nucleotides: 4. This chain's CDR3 is CASRPTGGTEAFF. CDR3 sequence (DNA): TGTGCCAGCAGGCCAACAGGGGGCACTGAAGCTTTCTTT.

The chain is built from TRBV7-2 and TRBJ2-7, with a weak D call TRBD2 (5 bases). Trimming pared 1 base from V and 3 bases from J, leaving 13 bases between. Germline-derived CDR1 and CDR2 are SGHTA and FQGNSA. The CDR3 is made up of 15 amino acids. The CDR3 here is CASSLDGDYNYEQYF. For the CDR3, the DNA is TGTGCCAGCAGCTTAGACGGTGACTATAACTACGAGCAGTACTTC.

V usage is TRBV7-6 and J usage is TRBJ2-6; D is perhaps TRBD2 (5 bases). The V and J ends lost 4 bases and 2 bases respectively, with 6 bases between them. The germline V gene has CDR1 SGHVS and CDR2 FNYEAQ. This CDR3 contains 14 residues. CDR3 in amino acids: CASSSGTGANVLTF. CDR3 nucleotides: TGTGCCAGCAGCTCCGGGACTGGGGCCAACGTCCTGACTTTC.

The genes are TRBV29-1 and TRBJ2-1, with 11 bases that match TRBD1. The ends lost 4 bases at V and 7 bases at J; junction bases unmatched: 12. This CDR3 has 16 amino acids. The germline CDR1 and CDR2 sequences are SQVTM and ANQGSEA. The DNA of the CDR3 is TGCAGCGTTGTTAGTCAGGACAGGGGGCTGGCGAATGAGCAGTTCTTC. This sequence encodes CSVVSQDRGLANEQFF.

V and J are TRBV19 and TRBJ1-5; TRBD1 aligns across 10 bases. The junction had 12 bases not matched to a gene; V was cut back by 5 bases and J by 5 bases. The CDR3 sequence is 17 residues long. CDR1 LNHDA and CDR2 SQIVND come from the germline V gene (reference sequence). The chain's CDR3 is CASSAAKGDRGYQPQHF. The CDR3 DNA reads as TGTGCCAGTAGTGCGGCCAAGGGGGACAGGGGTTATCAGCCCCAGCATTTT.

This chain joins TRBV6-5 and TRBJ1-1, with D perhaps matching TRBD1 (6 bases). Germline V gene sequence: CDR1 MNHEY, CDR2 SVGAGI. Trimming left V 4 bases short and J 3 bases short, with 18 bases between. This CDR3 has 16 amino acids. CDR3 in DNA: TGTGCCAGCAGTTCCCCTCTTTGGGGGCTTCACACTGAAGCTTTCTTT. Protein: CASSSPLWGLHTEAFF.

A single count supports this clone. The rearrangement links TRBV7-8 to TRBJ2-1, with D uncertain. This CDR3 has 16 residues. Trimming cost V 4 bases and J 9 bases, with 22 bases left between them. The V gene's germline CDR1 is SGHVS and CDR2 FQNEAQ. The CDR3 DNA reads as TGTGCCAGCAGCTCGTCCCGGGTCGTAATAGGTAGTGAGCAGTTCTTC. This gives the protein CASSSSRVVIGSEQFF.

This clone was counted a few times. The chain employs TRBV4-1 and TRBJ2-1; a weak D match, TRBD2 (6 bases). The CDR3 spans 16 residues. Trimming shortened V by 5 bases and J by 9 bases, and 23 bases separated the two germline ends. CDR1 is MGHRA, CDR2 YSYEKL, per germline. The DNA for the CDR3 is TGCGCCAGCAGCGGACGACGGGACTCCTTTCCTCCTGAGCAGTTCTTC. Amino acid sequence: CASSGRRDSFPPEQFF.

This clone was counted once. The chain carries TRBV19 and TRBJ1-2; D might be TRBD1 (6 bases). The CDR3 runs 15 residues. Trimming pared 6 bases from V and 1 base from J, leaving 15 bases between. Germline V gene data show CDR1 as LNHDA and CDR2 as SQIVND (reference sequence). In DNA form, the CDR3 reads TGTGCCAGTAGCATACAGGGAACGTATAACTATGGCTACACCTTC. This translates into CASSIQGTYNYGYTF. The full variable domain, in which reference TRBV19 and TRBJ1-2 provide the parts outside the CDR3, is DGGITQSPKYLFRKEGQNVTLSCEQNLNHDAMYWYRQDPGQGLRLIYYSQIVNDFQKGDIAEGYSVSREKKESFPLTVTSAQKNPTAFYLCASSIQGTYNYGYTFGSGTRLTVV.

The chain couples TRBV7-3 to TRBJ2-2; 7 bases align to TRBD2. Germline trimming cut 4 bases from V and 7 bases from J; bases unmatched to any gene: 9. Germline lookup yields CDR1 SGHTA and CDR2 FQGTGA. The CDR3 has 15 amino acids. The CDR3 DNA sequence: TGTGCCAGCAGCTCGGGGGGAGCGGGGATCGGGGAGCTGTTTTTT. Translation: CASSSGGAGIGELFF. The complete variable domain, with remaining parts taken from reference TRBV7-3 and TRBJ2-2, reads GAGVSQTPSNKVTEKGKYVELRCDPISGHTALYWYRQSLGQGPEFLIYFQGTGAADDSGLPNDRFFAVRPEGSVSTLKIQRTERGDSAVYLCASSSGGAGIGELFFGEGSRLTVL.

The V and J genes are TRBV19 and TRBJ1-1; 10 bases line up with TRBD1. This CDR3 has 13 amino acids. V was pared by 10 bases and J by 4 bases, with 6 bases of the junction left unmatched. Germline V gene data show CDR1 as LNHDA and CDR2 as SQIVND (reference sequence). CDR3 amino acids: CATQDRGTTEAFF. In nucleotides, the CDR3 is TGTGCCACCCAGGACAGGGGGACCACTGAAGCTTTCTTT.

The rearrangement uses TRBV9 and TRBJ1-2; perhaps TRBD1 as D (6 bases). Germline assignment: CDR1 SGDLS and CDR2 YYNGEE. The CDR3 contains 15 residues. Trimming shortened V by 0 bases and J by 7 bases, and 16 bases separated the two germline ends. CDR3 sequence: CASSVGSGEMFGYTF. Here the CDR3 DNA reads TGTGCCAGCAGCGTAGGCTCAGGGGAGATGTTTGGCTACACCTTC.

This chain connects TRBV29-1 to TRBJ2-1; tentatively, D is TRBD1 (6 bases). This CDR3 region has 11 residues. The germline V gene encodes CDR1 SQVTM and CDR2 ANQGSEA. Trimming cost V 7 bases and J 9 bases, with 13 bases left between them. Here the CDR3 reads CSATPRGEQFF. The DNA for the CDR3 is TGCAGCGCGACTCCCAGGGGTGAGCAGTTCTTC.

This rearrangement joins TRBV27 to TRBJ1-1; D might be TRBD1 (5 bases). CDR1 MNHEY and CDR2 SMNVEV come from the germline V gene (reference sequence). The CDR3 spans 15 residues. V dropped 3 bases and J dropped 3 bases, with 14 bases sitting between them. In nucleotides, the CDR3 is TGTGCCAGCAGTTTGTGGGCAGGGAGGGACACTGAAGCTTTCTTT. Protein product: CASSLWAGRDTEAFF.

The rearrangement joins TRBV7-3 to TRBJ2-7; 8 nucleotides align to TRBD2. The CDR3 spans 15 residues. CDR1 is SGHTA, CDR2 FQGTGA, per germline. The trim removed 5 bases at V and 3 bases at J, leaving 9 bases unmatched. CDR3 region: CASSPGGNQFYEQYF. The CDR3 nucleotides are TGTGCCAGCAGCCCGGGGGGGAATCAGTTCTACGAGCAGTACTTC.